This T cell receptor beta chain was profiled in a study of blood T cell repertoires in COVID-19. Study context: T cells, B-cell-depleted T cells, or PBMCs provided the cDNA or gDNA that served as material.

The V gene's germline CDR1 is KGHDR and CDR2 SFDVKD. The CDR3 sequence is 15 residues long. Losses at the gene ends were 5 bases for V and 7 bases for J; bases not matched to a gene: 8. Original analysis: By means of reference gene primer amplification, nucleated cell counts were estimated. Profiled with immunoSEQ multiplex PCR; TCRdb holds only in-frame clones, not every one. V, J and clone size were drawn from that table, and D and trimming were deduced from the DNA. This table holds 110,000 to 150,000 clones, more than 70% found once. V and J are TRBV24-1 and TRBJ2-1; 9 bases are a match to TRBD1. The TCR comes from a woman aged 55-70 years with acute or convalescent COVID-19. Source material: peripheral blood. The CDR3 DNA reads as TGTGCCACCAGTGCCCCCGGGACAGGGACGAATGAGCAGTTCTTC. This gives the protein CATSAPGTGTNEQFF.